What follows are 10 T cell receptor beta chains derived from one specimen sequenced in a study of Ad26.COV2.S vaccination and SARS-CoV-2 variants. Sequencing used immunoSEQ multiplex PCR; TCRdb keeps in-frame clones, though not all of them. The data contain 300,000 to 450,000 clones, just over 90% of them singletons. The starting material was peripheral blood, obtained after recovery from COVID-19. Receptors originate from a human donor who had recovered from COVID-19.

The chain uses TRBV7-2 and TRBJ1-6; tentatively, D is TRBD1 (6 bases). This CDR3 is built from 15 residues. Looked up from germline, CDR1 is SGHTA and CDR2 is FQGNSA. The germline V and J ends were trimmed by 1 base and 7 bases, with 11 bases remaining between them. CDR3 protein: CASSLGEGGNSPLHF. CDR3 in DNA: TGTGCCAGCAGCTTAGGGGAGGGGGGAAATTCACCCCTCCACTTT.

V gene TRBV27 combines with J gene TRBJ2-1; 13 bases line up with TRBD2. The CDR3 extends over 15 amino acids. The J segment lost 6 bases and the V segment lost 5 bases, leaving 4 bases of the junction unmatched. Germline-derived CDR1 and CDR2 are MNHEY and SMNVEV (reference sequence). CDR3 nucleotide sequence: TGTGCCAGCAGTCCGGGACTAGCGGGGCTCAATGAGCAGTTCTTC. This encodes CASSPGLAGLNEQFF.

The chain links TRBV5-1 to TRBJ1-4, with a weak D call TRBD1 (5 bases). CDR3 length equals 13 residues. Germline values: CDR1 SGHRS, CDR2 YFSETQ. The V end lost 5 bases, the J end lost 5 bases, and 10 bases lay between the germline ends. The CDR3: CASRTAENEKLFF. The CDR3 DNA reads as TGCGCCAGCAGGACAGCCGAGAATGAAAAACTGTTTTTT.

CDR3 residues: CASSFVRETNEKLFF. CDR3 DNA sequence: TGTGCCAGCAGCTTTGTCAGGGAAACTAATGAAAAACTGTTTTTT. The V and J genes are TRBV7-8 and TRBJ1-4, with D possibly being TRBD1 (5 bases). V shed 3 bases and J shed 1 base, with 9 bases lying between them. Germline-derived CDR1 and CDR2 are SGHVS and FQNEAQ. The CDR3 extends over 15 amino acids.

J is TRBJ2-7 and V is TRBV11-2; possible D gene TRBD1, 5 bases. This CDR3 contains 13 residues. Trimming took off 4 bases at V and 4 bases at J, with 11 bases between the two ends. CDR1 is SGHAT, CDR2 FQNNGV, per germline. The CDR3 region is CASSSPTVYEQYF. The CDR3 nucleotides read TGTGCCAGCAGCTCCCCGACAGTTTACGAGCAGTACTTC.

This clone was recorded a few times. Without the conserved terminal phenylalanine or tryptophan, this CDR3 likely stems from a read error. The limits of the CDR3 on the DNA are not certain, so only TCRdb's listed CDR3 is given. The CDR3 loop is CASSQDLVILY. This chain joins TRBV3-1 (or the pseudogene TRBV3-2) and TRBJ1-2. The CDR3 is made up of 11 amino acids, end residues included. CDR1 and CDR2 (germline): LGHDT, YNNKEL (reference sequence).

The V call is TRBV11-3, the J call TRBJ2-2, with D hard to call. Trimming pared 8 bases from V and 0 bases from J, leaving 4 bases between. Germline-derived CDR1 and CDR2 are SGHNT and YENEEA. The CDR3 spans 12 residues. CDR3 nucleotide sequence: TGTGCCAGCGGATCGAACACCGGGGAGCTGTTTTTT. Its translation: CASGSNTGELFF.

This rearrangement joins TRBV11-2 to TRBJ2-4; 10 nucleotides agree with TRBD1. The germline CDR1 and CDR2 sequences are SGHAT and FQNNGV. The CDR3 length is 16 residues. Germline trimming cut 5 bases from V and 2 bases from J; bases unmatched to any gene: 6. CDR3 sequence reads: CASSVTGGAPKNIQYF. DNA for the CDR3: TGTGCCAGCAGCGTGACAGGGGGCGCGCCCAAAAACATTCAGTACTTC.

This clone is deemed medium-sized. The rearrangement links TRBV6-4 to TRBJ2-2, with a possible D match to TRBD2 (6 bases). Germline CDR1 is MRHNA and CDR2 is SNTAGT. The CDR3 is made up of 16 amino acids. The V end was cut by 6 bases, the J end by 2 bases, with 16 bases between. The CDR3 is CASSAGTEGNTGELFF. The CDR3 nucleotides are TGTGCCAGCAGCGCGGGGACGGAAGGCAACACCGGGGAGCTGTTTTTT.

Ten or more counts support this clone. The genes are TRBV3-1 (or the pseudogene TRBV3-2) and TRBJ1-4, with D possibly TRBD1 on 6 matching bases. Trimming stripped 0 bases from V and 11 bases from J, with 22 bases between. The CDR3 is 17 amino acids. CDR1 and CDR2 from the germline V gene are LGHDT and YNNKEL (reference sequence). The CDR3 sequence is CASSQERTGRDGRKLFF. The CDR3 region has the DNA TGTGCCAGCAGCCAAGAGCGCACAGGGAGGGACGGGAGGAAACTGTTTTTT.